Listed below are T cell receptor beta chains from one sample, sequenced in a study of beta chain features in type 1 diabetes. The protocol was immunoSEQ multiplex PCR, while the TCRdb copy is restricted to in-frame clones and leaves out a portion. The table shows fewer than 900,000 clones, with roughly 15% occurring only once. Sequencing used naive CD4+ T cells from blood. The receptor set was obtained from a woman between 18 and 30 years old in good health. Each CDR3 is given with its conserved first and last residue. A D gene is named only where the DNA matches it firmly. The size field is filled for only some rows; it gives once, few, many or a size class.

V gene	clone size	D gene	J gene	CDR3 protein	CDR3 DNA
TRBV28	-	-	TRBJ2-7	CASSEAPSYEQYF	TGTGCCAGCAGCGAGGCCCCCTCCTACGAGCAGTACTTC
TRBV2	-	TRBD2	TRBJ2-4	CASSGLAGTIQYF	TGTGCCAGCAGTGGCCTAGCGGGGACCATTCAGTACTTC
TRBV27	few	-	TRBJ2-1	CASSTDRSSYNEQFF	TGTGCCAGCAGTACCGACAGGAGCTCCTACAATGAGCAGTTCTTC
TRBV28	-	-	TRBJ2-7	CASSGLRYEQYF	TGTGCCAGCTCCGGACTTCGATACGAGCAGTACTTC
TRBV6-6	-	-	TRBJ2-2	CASSRNTGELFF	TGTGCCAGCAGTAGGAACACCGGGGAGCTGTTTTTT
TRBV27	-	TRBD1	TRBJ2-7	CASSLPGQGHEQYF	TGTGCCAGCAGTTTACCCGGACAGGGCCACGAGCAGTACTTC
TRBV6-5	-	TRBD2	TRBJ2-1	CASSYGTSKGRQFF	TGTGCCAGCAGTTACGGGACTAGCAAGGGTAGGCAGTTCTTC
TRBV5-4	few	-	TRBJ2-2	CASSTKRGELFF	TGTGCCAGCAGTACCAAGAGGGGGGAGCTGTTTTTT
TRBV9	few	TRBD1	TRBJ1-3	CASSVGRQQGAGNTIYF	TGTGCCAGCAGCGTAGGGAGACAACAGGGGGCTGGAAACACCATATATTTT
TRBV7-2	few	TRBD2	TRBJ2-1	CASSRPPGSGRSNEQFF	TGTGCCAGCAGCCGTCCCCCGGGGAGCGGGAGGTCAAATGAGCAGTTCTTC
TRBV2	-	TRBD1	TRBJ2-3	CASRAQGASTDTQYF	TGTGCCAGCAGGGCACAGGGGGCAAGCACAGATACGCAGTATTTT
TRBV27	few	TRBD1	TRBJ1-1	CASRQGANEAFF	TGTGCCAGCAGACAGGGGGCGAATGAAGCTTTCTTT
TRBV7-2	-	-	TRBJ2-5	CASTWVGETQYF	TGTGCCAGCACGTGGGTTGGGGAGACCCAGTACTTC
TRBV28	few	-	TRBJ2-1	CASSRYGRNNEQFF	TGTGCCAGCAGTCGCTACGGACGGAACAATGAGCAGTTCTTC
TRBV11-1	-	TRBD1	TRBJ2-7	CASSSTGTGAHEQYF	TGTGCCAGCAGCTCGACCGGGACAGGGGCCCACGAGCAGTACTTC
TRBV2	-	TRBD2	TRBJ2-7	CASSYLTSRELAQYF	TGTGCCAGCTCTTACCTCACCTCGCGGGAGTTGGCGCAGTACTTC
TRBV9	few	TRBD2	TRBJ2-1	CASSVGTSAYNEQFF	TGTGCCAGCAGCGTAGGGACTAGCGCTTACAATGAGCAGTTCTTC
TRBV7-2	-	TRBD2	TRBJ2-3	CASSPLGAGVPADTQYF	TGTGCCAGCAGCCCCCTAGGGGCGGGAGTCCCCGCAGATACGCAGTATTTT
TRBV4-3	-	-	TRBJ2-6	CASSQVSWRSGANVLTF	TGCGCCAGCAGCCAAGTTTCTTGGCGCTCTGGGGCCAACGTCCTGACTTTC
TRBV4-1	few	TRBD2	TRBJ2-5	CASSQETSGPRETQYF	TGCGCCAGCAGCCAAGAGACTAGCGGGCCCAGGGAGACCCAGTACTTC
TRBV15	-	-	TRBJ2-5	CATSRPQWDQETQYF	TGTGCCACCAGCAGACCCCAGTGGGACCAAGAGACCCAGTACTTC
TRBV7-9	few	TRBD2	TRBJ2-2	CASSPRLAGEVGELFF	TGTGCCAGCAGCCCACGACTAGCGGGAGAGGTCGGGGAGCTGTTTTTT
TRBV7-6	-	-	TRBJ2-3	CASSLGQKTDTQYF	TGTGCCAGCAGCTTAGGCCAGAAAACAGATACGCAGTATTTT
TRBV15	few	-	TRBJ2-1	CATSRDLSNEQFF	TGTGCCACCAGCAGAGATTTGAGTAACGAGCAGTTCTTC
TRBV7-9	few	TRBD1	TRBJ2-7	CASSFDRGTYEQYF	TGTGCCAGCAGTTTCGACAGGGGGACCTACGAGCAGTACTTC
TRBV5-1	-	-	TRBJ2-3	CASSLEKGTDTQYF	TGCGCCAGCAGCTTGGAAAAGGGCACAGATACGCAGTATTTT
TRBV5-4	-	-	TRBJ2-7	CASSLEGGRGQYF	TGTGCCAGCAGCTTGGAGGGAGGAAGGGGGCAGTACTTC
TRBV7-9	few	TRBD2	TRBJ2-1	CASSLELAGRGSYNEQFF	TGTGCCAGCAGCTTAGAACTAGCGGGAAGGGGCTCCTACAATGAGCAGTTCTTC
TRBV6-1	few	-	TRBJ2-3	CASSWDLGSDTQYF	TGTGCCAGCAGCTGGGACTTGGGGTCAGATACGCAGTATTTT
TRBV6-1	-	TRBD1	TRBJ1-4	CASSEGTGGGKLFF	TGTGCCAGCAGTGAAGGAACAGGGGGAGGGAAACTGTTTTTT
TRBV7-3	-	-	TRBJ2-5	CASRPAGGPQETQYF	TGTGCCAGCAGACCTGCCGGAGGGCCCCAAGAGACCCAGTACTTC
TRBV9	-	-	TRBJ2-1	CASGDGYNEQFF	TGTGCCAGCGGCGACGGATACAATGAGCAGTTCTTC
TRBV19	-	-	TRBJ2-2	CASTSRASPGELFF	TGTGCCAGTACTTCGAGGGCTAGCCCCGGGGAGCTGTTTTTT
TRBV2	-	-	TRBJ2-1	CASRRFTSSYNEQFF	TGTGCCAGCAGGCGTTTCACAAGCAGCTACAATGAGCAGTTCTTC
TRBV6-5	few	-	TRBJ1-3	CATSRGEGNTIYF	TGTGCCACCTCTCGAGGGGAAGGAAACACCATATATTTT
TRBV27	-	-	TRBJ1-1	CATRGRGNTEAFF	TGTGCAACGCGGGGCAGAGGGAACACTGAAGCTTTCTTT
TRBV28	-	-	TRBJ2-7	CASRVPTSYEQYF	TGTGCCAGCAGAGTTCCGACTAGCTACGAGCAGTACTTC
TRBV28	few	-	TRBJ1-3	CASSLSFWGSGNTIYF	TGTGCCAGCAGTTTATCTTTCTGGGGCTCTGGAAACACCATATATTTT
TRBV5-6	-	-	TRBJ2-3	CASTLLGMGDTQYF	TGTGCCAGCACCTTACTTGGAATGGGAGATACGCAGTATTTT
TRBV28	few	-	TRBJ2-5	CASTQGMETQYF	TGTGCCAGCACCCAGGGCATGGAGACCCAGTACTTC
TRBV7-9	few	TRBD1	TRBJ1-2	CASSQAGTGQRYTF	TGTGCCAGCAGCCAAGCCGGGACAGGGCAGCGCTACACCTTC
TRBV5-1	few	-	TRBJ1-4	CASSLRRERNEKLFF	TGCGCCAGCAGCTTACGTCGTGAGAGAAATGAAAAACTGTTTTTT
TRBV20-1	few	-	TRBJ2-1	CSARVWDEQFF	TGCAGTGCTAGGGTGTGGGATGAGCAGTTCTTC
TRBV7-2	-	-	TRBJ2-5	CASSFNVGIQETQYF	TGTGCCAGCAGCTTTAACGTCGGGATCCAAGAGACCCAGTACTTC
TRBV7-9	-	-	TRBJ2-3	CASSLAGTSDTQYF	TGTGCCAGCAGCTTAGCCGGGACTTCAGATACGCAGTATTTT
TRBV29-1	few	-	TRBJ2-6	CSVVNSGANVLTF	TGCAGCGTTGTCAACTCCGGGGCCAACGTCCTGACTTTC